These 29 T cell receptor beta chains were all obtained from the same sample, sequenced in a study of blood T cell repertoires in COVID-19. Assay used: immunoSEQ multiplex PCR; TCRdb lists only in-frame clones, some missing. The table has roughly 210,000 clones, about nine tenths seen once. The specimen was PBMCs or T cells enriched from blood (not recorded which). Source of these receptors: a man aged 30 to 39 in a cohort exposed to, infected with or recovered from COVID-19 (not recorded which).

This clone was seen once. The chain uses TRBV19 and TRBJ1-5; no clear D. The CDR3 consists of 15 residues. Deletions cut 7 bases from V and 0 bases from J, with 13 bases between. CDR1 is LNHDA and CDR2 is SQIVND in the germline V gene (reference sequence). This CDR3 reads CASITKFYSNQPQHF. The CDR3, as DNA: TGTGCCAGTATTACGAAGTTCTATAGCAATCAGCCCCAGCATTTT. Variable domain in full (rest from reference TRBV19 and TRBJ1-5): DGGITQSPKYLFRKEGQNVTLSCEQNLNHDAMYWYRQDPGQGLRLIYYSQIVNDFQKGDIAEGYSVSREKKESFPLTVTSAQKNPTAFYLCASITKFYSNQPQHFGDGTRLSIL.

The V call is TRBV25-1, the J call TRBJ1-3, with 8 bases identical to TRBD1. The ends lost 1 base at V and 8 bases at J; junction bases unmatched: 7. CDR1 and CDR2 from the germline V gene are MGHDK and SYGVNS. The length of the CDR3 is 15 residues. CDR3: CASSEFSGQGHTIYF. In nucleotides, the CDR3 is TGTGCCAGCAGTGAATTTTCCGGACAGGGACACACCATATATTTT. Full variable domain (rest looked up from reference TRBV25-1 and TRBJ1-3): EADIYQTPRYLVIGTGKKITLECSQTMGHDKMYWYQQDPGMELHLIHYSYGVNSTEKGDLSSESTVSRIRTEHFPLTLESARPSHTSQYLCASSEFSGQGHTIYFGEGSWLTVV.

CDR3 coding DNA: TGCAGCGTTGATCGGCGGGAGTGGCTCAATGAGCAGTTCTTC. Its protein product is CSVDRREWLNEQFF. This rearrangement joins TRBV29-1 to TRBJ2-1; 7 bases map to TRBD2. The CDR3 has 14 residues. Trimming cost V 3 bases and J 6 bases; bases outside gene matches: 8. The V gene's germline CDR1 is SQVTM and CDR2 ANQGSEA.

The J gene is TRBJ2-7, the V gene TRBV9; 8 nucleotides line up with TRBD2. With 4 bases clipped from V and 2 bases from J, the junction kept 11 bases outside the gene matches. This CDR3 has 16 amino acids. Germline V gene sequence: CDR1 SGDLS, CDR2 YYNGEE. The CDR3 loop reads CASSPFMVAGPYEQYF. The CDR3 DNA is TGTGCCAGCAGCCCCTTCATGGTAGCGGGGCCCTACGAGCAGTACTTC.

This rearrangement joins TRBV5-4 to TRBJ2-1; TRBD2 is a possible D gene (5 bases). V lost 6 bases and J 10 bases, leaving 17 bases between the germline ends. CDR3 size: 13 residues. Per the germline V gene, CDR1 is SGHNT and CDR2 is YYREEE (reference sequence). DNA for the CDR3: TGTGCCAGCAATTCCCACCTAGCTGGGGAGCAGTTCTTC. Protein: CASNSHLAGEQFF.

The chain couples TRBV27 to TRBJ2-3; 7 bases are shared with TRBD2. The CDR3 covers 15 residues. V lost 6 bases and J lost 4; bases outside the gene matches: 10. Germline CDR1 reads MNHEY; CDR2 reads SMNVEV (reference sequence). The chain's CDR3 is CASRQGLTLADTQYF. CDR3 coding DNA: TGTGCCAGCAGGCAGGGACTAACCCTCGCAGATACGCAGTATTTT.

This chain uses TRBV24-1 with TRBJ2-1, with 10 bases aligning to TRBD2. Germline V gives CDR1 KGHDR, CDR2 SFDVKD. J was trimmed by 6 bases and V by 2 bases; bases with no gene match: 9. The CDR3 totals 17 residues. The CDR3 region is CATSDSPTSGNVNEQFF. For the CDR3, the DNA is TGTGCCACCAGTGATTCTCCAACTAGCGGGAATGTCAATGAGCAGTTCTTC.

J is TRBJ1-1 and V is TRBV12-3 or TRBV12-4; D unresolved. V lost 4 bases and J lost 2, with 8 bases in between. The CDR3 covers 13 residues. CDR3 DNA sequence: TGTGCCAGCAGTTCAAGAGTTAACACTGAAGCTTTCTTT. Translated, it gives CASSSRVNTEAFF.

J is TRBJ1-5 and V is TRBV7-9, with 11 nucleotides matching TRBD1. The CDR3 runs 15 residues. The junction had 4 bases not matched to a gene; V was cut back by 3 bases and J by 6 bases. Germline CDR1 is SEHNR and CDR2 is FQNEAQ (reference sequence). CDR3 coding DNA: TGTGCCAGCAGCTTGGGACAGGGGGGAGGTCAGCCCCAGCATTTT. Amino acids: CASSLGQGGGQPQHF. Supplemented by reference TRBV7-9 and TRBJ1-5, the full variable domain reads DTGVSQNPRHKITKRGQNVTFRCDPISEHNRLYWYRQTLGQGPEFLTYFQNEAQLEKSRLLSDRFSAERPKGSFSTLEIQRTEQGDSAMYLCASSLGQGGGQPQHFGDGTRLSIL.

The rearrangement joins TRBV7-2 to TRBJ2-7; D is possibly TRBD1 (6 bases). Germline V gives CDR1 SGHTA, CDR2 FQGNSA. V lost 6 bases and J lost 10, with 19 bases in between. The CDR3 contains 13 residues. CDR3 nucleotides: TGTGCCAGCAGATTAATGGGACAAAGGATCCAGTACTTC. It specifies CASRLMGQRIQYF.

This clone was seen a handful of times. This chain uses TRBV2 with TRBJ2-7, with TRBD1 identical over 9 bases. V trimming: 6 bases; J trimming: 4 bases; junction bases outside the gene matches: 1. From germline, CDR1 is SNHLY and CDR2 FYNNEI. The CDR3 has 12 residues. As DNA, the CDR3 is TGTGCCAGCAGCGGGACAGGGTACGAGCAGTACTTC. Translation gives CASSGTGYEQYF.

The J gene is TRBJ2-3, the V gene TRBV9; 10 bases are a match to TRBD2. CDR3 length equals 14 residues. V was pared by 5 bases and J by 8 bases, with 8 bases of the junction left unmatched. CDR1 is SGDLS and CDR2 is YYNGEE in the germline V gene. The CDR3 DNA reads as TGTGCCAGCAGGGGGGAAATAGCGGGAGGTACGCAGTATTTT. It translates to CASRGEIAGGTQYF.

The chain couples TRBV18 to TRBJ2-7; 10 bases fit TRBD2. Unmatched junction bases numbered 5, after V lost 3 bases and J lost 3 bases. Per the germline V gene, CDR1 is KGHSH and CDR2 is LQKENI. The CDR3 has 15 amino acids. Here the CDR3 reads CASSPPRTSGYEQYF. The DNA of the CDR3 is TGTGCCAGCTCACCCCCCCGGACTAGCGGCTACGAGCAGTACTTC.

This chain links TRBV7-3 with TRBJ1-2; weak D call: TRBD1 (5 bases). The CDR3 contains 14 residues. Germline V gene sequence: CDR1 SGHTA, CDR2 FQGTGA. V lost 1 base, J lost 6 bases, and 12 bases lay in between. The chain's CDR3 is CASSLNRNGDGYTF. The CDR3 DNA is TGTGCCAGCAGCTTAAACAGGAATGGGGATGGCTACACCTTC.

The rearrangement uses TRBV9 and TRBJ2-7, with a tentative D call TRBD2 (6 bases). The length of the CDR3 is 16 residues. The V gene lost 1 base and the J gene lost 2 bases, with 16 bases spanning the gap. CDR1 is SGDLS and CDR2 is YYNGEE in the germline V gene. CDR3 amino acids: CASSVMYRDWTYEQYF. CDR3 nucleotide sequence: TGTGCCAGCAGCGTAATGTACCGGGACTGGACCTACGAGCAGTACTTC.

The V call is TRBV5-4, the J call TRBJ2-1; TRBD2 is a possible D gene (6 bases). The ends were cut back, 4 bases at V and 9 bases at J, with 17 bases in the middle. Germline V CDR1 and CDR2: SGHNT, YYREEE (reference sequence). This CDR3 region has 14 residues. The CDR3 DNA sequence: TGTGCCAGCAGCCGCCCACCCGGGGAGGCTGAGCAGTTCTTC. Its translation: CASSRPPGEAEQFF. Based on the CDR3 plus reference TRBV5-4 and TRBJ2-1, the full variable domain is ETGVTQSPTHLIKTRGQQVTLRCSSQSGHNTVSWYQQALGQGPQFIFQYYREEENGRGNFPPRFSGLQFPNYSSELNVNALELDDSALYLCASSRPPGEAEQFFGPGTRLTVL.

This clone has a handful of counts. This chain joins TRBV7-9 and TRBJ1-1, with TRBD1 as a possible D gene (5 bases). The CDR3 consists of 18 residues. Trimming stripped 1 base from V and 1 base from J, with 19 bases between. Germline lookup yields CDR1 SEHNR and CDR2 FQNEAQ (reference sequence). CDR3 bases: TGTGCCAGCAGCTTAGTCGCCCGCGGGGGTAGGAGGAACACTGAAGCTTTCTTT. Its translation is CASSLVARGGRRNTEAFF.

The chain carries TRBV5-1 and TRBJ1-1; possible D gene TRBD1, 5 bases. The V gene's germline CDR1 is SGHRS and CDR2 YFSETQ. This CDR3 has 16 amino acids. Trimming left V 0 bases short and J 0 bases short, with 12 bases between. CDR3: CASSLGRASLNTEAFF. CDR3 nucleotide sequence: TGCGCCAGCAGCTTGGGCAGGGCATCCCTGAACACTGAAGCTTTCTTT.

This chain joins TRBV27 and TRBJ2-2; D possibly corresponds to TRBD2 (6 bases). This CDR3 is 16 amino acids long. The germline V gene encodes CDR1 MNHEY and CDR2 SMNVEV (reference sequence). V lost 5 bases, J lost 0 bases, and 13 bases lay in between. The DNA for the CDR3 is TGTGCCAGCAGTCTACGTCCGGGAGCGAACACCGGGGAGCTGTTTTTT. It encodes CASSLRPGANTGELFF.

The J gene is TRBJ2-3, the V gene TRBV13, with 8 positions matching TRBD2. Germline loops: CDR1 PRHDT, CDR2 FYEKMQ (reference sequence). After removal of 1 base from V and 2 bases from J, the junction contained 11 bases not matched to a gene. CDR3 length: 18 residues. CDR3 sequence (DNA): TGTGCCAGCAGCTTAGTAGGTGACCGACTAGCGCTCACAGATACGCAGTATTTT. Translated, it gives CASSLVGDRLALTDTQYF.

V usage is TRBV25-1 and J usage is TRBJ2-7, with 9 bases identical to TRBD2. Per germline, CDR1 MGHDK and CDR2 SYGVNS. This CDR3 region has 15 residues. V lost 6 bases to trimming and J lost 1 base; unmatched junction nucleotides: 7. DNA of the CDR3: TGTGCCAGCAGGGGAGCGGGAGGCTTTTCCTACGAGCAGTACTTC. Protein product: CASRGAGGFSYEQYF.

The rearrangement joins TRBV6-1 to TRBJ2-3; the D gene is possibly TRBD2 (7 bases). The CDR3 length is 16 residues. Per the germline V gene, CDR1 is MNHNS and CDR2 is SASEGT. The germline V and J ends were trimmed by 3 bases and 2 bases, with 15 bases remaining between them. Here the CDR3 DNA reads TGTGCCAGCAGTGAGGGAGGGGGGCCACTCACAGATACGCAGTATTTT. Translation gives CASSEGGGPLTDTQYF.

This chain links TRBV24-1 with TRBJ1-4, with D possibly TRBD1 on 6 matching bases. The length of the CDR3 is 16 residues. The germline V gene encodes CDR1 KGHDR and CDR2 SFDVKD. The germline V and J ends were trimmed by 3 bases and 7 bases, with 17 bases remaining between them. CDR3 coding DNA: TGTGCCACCAGTGATCCCCTGGGGGGGCACGGTGAAAAACTGTTTTTT. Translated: CATSDPLGGHGEKLFF.

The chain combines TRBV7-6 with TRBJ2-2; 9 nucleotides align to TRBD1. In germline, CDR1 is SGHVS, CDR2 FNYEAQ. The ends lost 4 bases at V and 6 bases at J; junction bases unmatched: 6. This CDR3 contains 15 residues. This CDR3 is CASSWTGDASGELFF. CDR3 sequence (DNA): TGTGCCAGCAGCTGGACAGGGGATGCGTCCGGGGAGCTGTTTTTT.

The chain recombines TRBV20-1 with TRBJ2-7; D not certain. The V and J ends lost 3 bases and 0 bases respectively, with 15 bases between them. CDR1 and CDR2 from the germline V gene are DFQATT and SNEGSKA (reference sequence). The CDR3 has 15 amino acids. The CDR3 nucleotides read TGCAGTGCTAGTGGTAGCCGGGTGGCCTCCTACGAGCAGTACTTC. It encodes CSASGSRVASYEQYF.

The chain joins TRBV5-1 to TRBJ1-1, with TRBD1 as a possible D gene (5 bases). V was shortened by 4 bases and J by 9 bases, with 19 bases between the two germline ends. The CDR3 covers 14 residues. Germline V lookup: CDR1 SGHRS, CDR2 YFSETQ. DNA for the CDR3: TGCGCCAGCAGCGCGGAGCAGGGCGGATCCAAAGCTTTCTTT. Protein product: CASSAEQGGSKAFF.

In DNA, the CDR3 is TGTGCCAGCAGGACTCGGGGGACCGGGGAGCTGTTTTTT. Protein sequence: CASRTRGTGELFF. The chain combines TRBV3-1 (or the pseudogene TRBV3-2) with TRBJ2-2, with TRBD2 as a possible D gene (6 bases). Germline V gene lookup returns CDR1 LGHDT and CDR2 YNNKEL (reference sequence). Trimming took 6 bases from V and 5 from J, leaving 10 bases between them. The CDR3 runs 13 residues.

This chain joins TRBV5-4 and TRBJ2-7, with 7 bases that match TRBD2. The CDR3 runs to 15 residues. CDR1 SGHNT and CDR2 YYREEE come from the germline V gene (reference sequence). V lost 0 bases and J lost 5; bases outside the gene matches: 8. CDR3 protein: CASSLGLSGPDEQYF. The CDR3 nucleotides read TGTGCCAGCAGCTTGGGACTTAGCGGGCCGGACGAGCAGTACTTC.

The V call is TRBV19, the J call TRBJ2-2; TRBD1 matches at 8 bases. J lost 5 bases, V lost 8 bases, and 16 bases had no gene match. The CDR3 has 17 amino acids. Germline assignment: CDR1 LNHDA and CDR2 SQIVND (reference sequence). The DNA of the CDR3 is TGTGCCAGTGGGGGTACACGGACAGGGATAGAAACCGGGGAGCTGTTTTTT. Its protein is CASGGTRTGIETGELFF.